This TCR beta chain was observed in a study of blood T cell repertoires in COVID-19 (dated by TCRdb to 2020 to 2021). Context from the whole study: Samples from collaborators originated in the United States, Italy and Spain and spanned both the acute and convalescent phases of COVID-19. The prospective study material was composed of cDNA or gDNA derived from T cells, B-cell-depleted T cells, or PBMCs. The dataset comprised deeply sampled blood TCRbeta repertoires from subjects exposed to, actively infected with, or recovered from COVID-19. The repertoires were made available in a free public database intended to serve as a resource for research on the immune response to SARS-CoV-2. The samples were drawn from two sources: the first 160 participants of the ongoing ImmuneRACE study, and 950 to 1,500 subjects contributed by 6 global collaborators. Nearly every sample came with metadata listing a de-identified subject ID, COVID-19 status, age in years and sex. Where available, HLA class I and class II types were taken from metadata supplied by the sample provider and were not determined by assay-based typing. Summary of the overall study and its limitations: How much clinical and demographic metadata was included differed by source and by participant, and the metadata was provided uncurated.

Participants in the prospective study were enrolled through a virtual design, were aged roughly 18 to 100 years, and lived in 24 United States geographic areas. Cohort assignment in the prospective study relied on participant-reported clinical history from a screening survey and a study questionnaire. ImmuneRACE Cohort 3 recovered participants were defined by two consecutive negative NP/OP PCR tests, healthcare professional clearance, or symptom resolution. Mobile phlebotomists in the prospective study collected whole blood, serum and a nasopharyngeal or oropharyngeal swab from every participant. Participants in the prospective study had the option to provide additional blood draws and questionnaires over a roughly 2-month period. Before DNA extraction, blood samples from the prospective study were shipped at room temperature or frozen. The germline V and J ends show losses of 5 bases and 6 bases respectively, and no gene match explains 11 bases of the junction. The cysteine opens and the phenylalanine closes a CDR3 of 15 amino acids. Only the CDR3 DNA stays, 45 bases, in frame from base 1. The germline V gene yields MGHDK for CDR1 and SYGVNS for CDR2.

The immunoSEQ Assay, a bias-controlled multiplex PCR, was used to amplify TCRbeta CDR3 regions from genomic DNA. From the authors' description of their analysis: Within the assay, amplification of reference gene primers was used to estimate how many nucleated cells each sample contained. To quantify the absolute abundance of each unique TCRbeta CDR3 rearrangement, sequence reads were collapsed and filtered. For each sample, productive Simpson clonality was calculated as the square root of Simpson's diversity index over productive rearrangements. TCRdb obtained this table from immuneACCESS and retained in-frame rearrangements with V and J assigned. These tables miss some clones; where compared with another copy, unresolved V genes account for less than half of the shortfall, and the remainder is unexplained. V and J calls and clone size come straight from that table; D and trimming were deduced from the DNA. This sample has about 350,000 clones in its table, and roughly 87% of those were observed once. The top ten clonotypes cover 1% of the sample.

This clone was seen just once. What antigen it recognizes has not been identified. One base away there is no much larger clone; base qualities are not given. This clonotype originated in a woman aged 30 to 39 who had recovered from COVID-19. The chain is assembled from TRBV25-1 and TRBJ2-7; TRBD1 aligns with 9 central bases. The material sequenced was PBMCs or T cells enriched from blood (not recorded which). The CDR3 reads as follows: CASSSTRDREREQYF. The DNA reads TGTGCCAGCAGTTCCACACGGGACAGGGAGCGCGAGCAGTACTTC.